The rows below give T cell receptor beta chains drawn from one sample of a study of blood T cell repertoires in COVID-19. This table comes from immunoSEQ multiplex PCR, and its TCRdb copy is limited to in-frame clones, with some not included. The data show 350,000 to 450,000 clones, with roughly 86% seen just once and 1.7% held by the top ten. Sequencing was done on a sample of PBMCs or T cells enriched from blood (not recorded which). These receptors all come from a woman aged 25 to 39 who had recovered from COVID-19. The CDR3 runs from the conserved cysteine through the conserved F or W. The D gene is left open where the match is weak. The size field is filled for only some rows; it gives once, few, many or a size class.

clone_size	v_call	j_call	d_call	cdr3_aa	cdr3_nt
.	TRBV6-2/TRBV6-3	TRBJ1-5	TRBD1	CASSLAGPGLIGQGYQPQHF	TGTGCCAGCAGTTTGGCTGGCCCTGGCCTAATCGGACAGGGATATCAGCCCCAGCATTTT
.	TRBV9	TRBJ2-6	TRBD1	CASSYYSGQGGSGANVLTF	TGTGCCAGCAGCTATTACAGTGGACAGGGTGGATCTGGGGCCAACGTCCTGACTTTC
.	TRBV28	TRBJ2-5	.	CASRGGSSETQYF	TGTGCCAGCAGGGGGGGAAGCTCGGAGACCCAGTACTTC
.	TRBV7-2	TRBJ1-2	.	CASTPTTYYGYTF	TGTGCCAGCACCCCAACTACATACTATGGCTACACCTTC
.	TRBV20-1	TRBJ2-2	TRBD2	CSASRSGRRNTGELFF	TGCAGTGCTAGTCGGAGCGGGAGGCGGAACACCGGGGAGCTGTTTTTT
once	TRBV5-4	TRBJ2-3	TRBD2	CASSLTSGGTDTQYF	TGTGCCAGCAGCTTGACTAGCGGTGGCACAGATACGCAGTATTTT
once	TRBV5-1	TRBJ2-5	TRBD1	CASSWGQRETQYF	TGCGCCAGCAGCTGGGGACAGAGGGAGACCCAGTACTTC
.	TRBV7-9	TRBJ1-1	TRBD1	CASSSTGGRNTEAFF	TGTGCCAGCAGCTCTACAGGGGGCCGGAACACTGAAGCTTTCTTT
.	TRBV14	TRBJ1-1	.	CASSQVRSWQVEAFF	TGTGCCAGCAGCCAAGTTCGATCGTGGCAGGTTGAAGCTTTCTTT
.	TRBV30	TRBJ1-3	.	CAWSDYRDSGNTIYF	TGTGCCTGGAGCGATTACAGGGACTCTGGAAACACCATATATTTT
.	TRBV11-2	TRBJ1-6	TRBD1	CASSGGQGYNSPLHF	TGTGCCAGCAGCGGGGGACAGGGTTATAATTCACCCCTCCACTTT
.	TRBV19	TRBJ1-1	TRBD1	CASSPQGALNTEAFF	TGTGCCAGTAGTCCCCAGGGGGCACTGAACACTGAAGCTTTCTTT
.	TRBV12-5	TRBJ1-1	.	CATTAGQPSAEAFF	TGTGCTACAACCGCGGGGCAGCCTAGCGCTGAAGCTTTCTTT
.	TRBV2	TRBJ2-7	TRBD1	CASKAGTVPYEQYF	TGTGCCAGCAAGGCAGGGACAGTCCCCTACGAGCAGTACTTC
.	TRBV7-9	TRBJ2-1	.	CASSQISVIEQFF	TGTGCCAGCAGCCAAATTTCGGTTATTGAGCAGTTCTTC
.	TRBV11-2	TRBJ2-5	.	CASSLGQGPETQYF	TGTGCCAGCAGCTTAGGCCAGGGCCCAGAGACCCAGTACTTC
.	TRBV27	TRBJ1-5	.	CASTTGSNQPQHF	TGTGCCAGCACTACGGGGAGCAATCAGCCCCAGCATTTT
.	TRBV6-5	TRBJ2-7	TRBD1	CASGTGQGAEQYF	TGTGCCAGCGGCACAGGACAGGGGGCGGAGCAGTACTTC
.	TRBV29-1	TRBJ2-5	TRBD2	CSVGPRTGGDETQYF	TGCAGCGTGGGTCCGCGAACGGGGGGTGATGAGACCCAGTACTTC
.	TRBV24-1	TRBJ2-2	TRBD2	CATSEPVTSGRDWELFF	TGTGCCACCAGTGAGCCTGTAACTAGCGGGAGGGACTGGGAGCTGTTTTTT
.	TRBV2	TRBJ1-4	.	CASSGGTNEKLFF	TGTGCCAGCAGTGGAGGGACTAATGAAAAACTGTTTTTT
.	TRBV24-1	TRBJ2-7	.	CATQPGHRSYEQYF	TGTGCCACGCAACCGGGACACCGCTCCTACGAGCAGTACTTC
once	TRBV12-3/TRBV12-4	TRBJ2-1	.	CASNEDKYNEQFF	TGTGCCAGCAATGAGGACAAGTACAATGAGCAGTTCTTC
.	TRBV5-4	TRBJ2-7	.	CASSLNPGSSYEQYF	TGTGCCAGCAGCCTGAATCCCGGGAGCTCCTACGAGCAGTACTTC
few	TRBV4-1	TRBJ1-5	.	CASSSSQGLINQPQHF	TGCGCCAGCAGCTCCAGTCAGGGGCTGATCAATCAGCCCCAGCATTTT
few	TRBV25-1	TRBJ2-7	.	CASSDWDIDEQYF	TGTGCCAGCAGTGACTGGGACATTGACGAGCAGTACTTC
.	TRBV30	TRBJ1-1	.	CAWSPKTQAFF	TGTGCCTGGAGTCCCAAAACTCAAGCTTTCTTT
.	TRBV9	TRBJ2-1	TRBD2	CASSIPRSGSNSYNEQFF	TGTGCCAGCAGCATACCCCGTAGCGGGAGCAACTCCTACAATGAGCAGTTCTTC
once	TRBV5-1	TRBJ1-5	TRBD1	CASSPDRGHQPQHF	TGCGCCAGCAGCCCGGACAGGGGGCATCAGCCCCAGCATTTT
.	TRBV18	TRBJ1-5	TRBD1	CASSPPNRGSNQPQHF	TGTGCCAGCTCACCACCGAACAGGGGCAGCAATCAGCCCCAGCATTTT
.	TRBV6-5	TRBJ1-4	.	CASRPHDRSGEKLFF	TGTGCCAGCAGACCCCACGACAGGAGTGGGGAAAAACTGTTTTTT